Below are 2 T cell receptor beta chains sequenced from a single sample in a study of blood T cell repertoires in COVID-19. Sequencing used immunoSEQ multiplex PCR; TCRdb keeps in-frame clones, though not all of them. Of some 210,000 clones listed, 81% are singletons. Specimen: PBMCs or T cells enriched from blood (not recorded which). The receptors shown here come from a woman between 50 and 59 years old with acute COVID-19.

V usage is TRBV27 and J usage is TRBJ2-7; TRBD2 matches at 7 bases. V shed 4 bases, J shed 1 base, and the junction held 7 bases outside the gene matches. From germline, CDR1 is MNHEY and CDR2 SMNVEV (reference sequence). The CDR3 totals 15 residues. Written as DNA, the CDR3 is TGTGCCAGCAGTTACGGGGGGACGCTATCCTACGAGCAGTACTTC. This encodes CASSYGGTLSYEQYF.

Only a few counts were recorded for this clone. The genes are TRBV28 and TRBJ2-7; 11 positions match TRBD2. This CDR3 contains 16 residues. Germline trimming cut 3 bases from V and 6 bases from J; bases unmatched to any gene: 10. From germline, CDR1 is MDHEN and CDR2 SYDVKM. CDR3 in amino acids: CASSFGLATSGVEQYF. CDR3 DNA sequence: TGTGCCAGCAGTTTCGGTCTTGCGACTAGCGGGGTCGAGCAGTACTTC.